This T cell receptor (beta chain) was captured by sequencing in a study of cytotoxic CD8 clonotypes in ibrutinib-treated CLL. Study information: Response samples came after a median about 11 months of treatment, range 6 to 36. Study observations and caveats: The times at which samples were taken varied between sustained-remission and progressing patients.

The method was immunoSEQ multiplex PCR; TCRdb's version includes in-frame clones alone and lacks a portion of them. The sample carries about 310,000 clones, about 80% recorded once. The length of the CDR3 is 14 residues. CDR1 is SEHNR and CDR2 is FQNEAQ in the germline V gene (reference sequence). Trimming cost V 0 bases and J 4 bases, with 9 bases left between them. A note on this clone: Its antigen is as yet unknown.

This chain connects TRBV7-9 to TRBJ1-2; D remains unclear. The source material was PBMCs, sampled before ibrutinib treatment. This TCR came from a human donor with chronic lymphocytic leukemia. The CDR3 reads CASSLAGLVYGYTF. For the CDR3, the DNA is TGTGCCAGCAGCTTAGCAGGGCTTGTCTATGGCTACACCTTC. Using reference TRBV7-9 and TRBJ1-2 for the parts outside the CDR3, the full variable domain is DTGVSQNPRHKITKRGQNVTFRCDPISEHNRLYWYRQTLGQGPEFLTYFQNEAQLEKSRLLSDRFSAERPKGSFSTLEIQRTEQGDSAMYLCASSLAGLVYGYTFGSGTRLTVV.